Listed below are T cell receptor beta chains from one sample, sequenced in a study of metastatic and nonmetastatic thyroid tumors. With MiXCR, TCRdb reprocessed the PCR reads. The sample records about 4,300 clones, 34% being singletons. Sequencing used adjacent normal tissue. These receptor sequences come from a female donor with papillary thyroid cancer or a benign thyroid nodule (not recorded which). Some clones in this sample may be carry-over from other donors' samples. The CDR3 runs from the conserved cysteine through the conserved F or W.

CDR3: CASSLRASGSEQYF; V: TRBV11-3; J: TRBJ2-7
CDR3: CASRLTAGHSGQTIYF; V: TRBV6-2/TRBV6-3; J: TRBJ1-3
CDR3: CASTTGIQPQHF; V: TRBV12-3/TRBV12-4; J: TRBJ1-5
CDR3: CASSFIQGENTEAFF; V: TRBV12-3/TRBV12-4; J: TRBJ1-1
CDR3: CASSLMGNTGELFF; V: TRBV7-9; J: TRBJ2-2
CDR3: CASREAGGDNEQFF; V: TRBV25-1; J: TRBJ2-1
CDR3: CASSIRPAGGNEKLFF; V: TRBV19; J: TRBJ1-4
CDR3: CGAGGEGVGNQPQHF; V: TRBV20-1; J: TRBJ1-5
CDR3: CASRKDRNSGDTIYF; V: TRBV6-1; J: TRBJ1-3
CDR3: CASSIQRVRPNEQFF; V: TRBV19; J: TRBJ2-1
CDR3: CASSQDSDRGDEQFF; V: TRBV4-2; J: TRBJ2-1
CDR3: CASSFGTGLQEQYF; V: TRBV11-1; J: TRBJ2-7
CDR3: CASSPGTVYEQYF; V: TRBV11-2; J: TRBJ2-7
CDR3: CAWTTAARGGSPLHF; V: TRBV30; J: TRBJ1-6
CDR3: CASSLTSGALTDTQYF; V: TRBV6-5; J: TRBJ2-3
CDR3: CASRYGQGDEQYF; V: TRBV27; J: TRBJ2-7
CDR3: CASSKDLYEQYF; V: TRBV10-3; J: TRBJ2-7
CDR3: CASTTSGAMSWELFF; V: TRBV6-1; J: TRBJ2-2
CDR3: CAWGVLLGTEAFF; V: TRBV30; J: TRBJ1-1
CDR3: CSDSEPNYGYTF; V: TRBV20-1; J: TRBJ1-2
CDR3: CASFDRVGEQFF; V: TRBV19; J: TRBJ2-1
CDR3: CASLGTKGGQQYF; V: TRBV7-2; J: TRBJ2-7